Each of the 5 T cell receptor beta chains below was sequenced from the same sample in a study of T cell repertoires in cytomegalovirus infection. MiXCR, run by TCRdb on the reads, gives a single entry per CDR3 protein. The profile shows roughly 920,000 distinct CDR3 sequences, around 29% of them singletons. Their antigens are not known. Source: cultured CD8+ T cells from PBMCs, taken from culture after CMV antigen stimulation. The receptors come from a human donor in good health (CMV status not recorded). Some clones in this sample may be carry-over from other donors' samples.

This clonotype was counted a few times. The chain links TRBV5-5 to TRBJ1-2; D unclear. V was shortened by 6 bases and J by 2 bases, with 17 bases between the two germline ends. Germline values: CDR1 SGHKS, CDR2 YYEKEE (reference sequence). The CDR3 is made up of 15 amino acids. Here the CDR3 DNA reads TGTGCCAGCACGATTGGAGGCGTCGACAACTATGGCTACACCTTC. It yields the protein CASTIGGVDNYGYTF.

This clonotype was counted a few times. The rearrangement links TRBV20-1 to TRBJ1-1; tentative D call: TRBD1 (5 bases). The CDR3 is 14 residues long. V lost 1 base and J 0 bases, leaving 9 bases between the germline ends. The germline V gene encodes CDR1 DFQATT and CDR2 SNEGSKA (reference sequence). The CDR3 spells CSARGQSMNTEAFF. In nucleotides, the CDR3 is TGCAGTGCTAGAGGACAGTCGATGAACACTGAAGCTTTCTTT.

The chain joins TRBV9 to TRBJ2-1, with D possibly matching TRBD2 (7 bases). Germline V gene lookup returns CDR1 SGDLS and CDR2 YYNGEE. Trimming pared 4 bases from V and 1 base from J, leaving 15 bases between. The CDR3 has 16 amino acids. CDR3 region: CASSPGGPVSYNEQFF. The CDR3 DNA is TGTGCCAGCAGCCCCGGGGGGCCAGTTTCCTACAATGAGCAGTTCTTC.

This chain uses TRBV7-6 with TRBJ1-2; D uncertain. V dropped 1 base and J dropped 2 bases, with 8 bases sitting between them. CDR1 is SGHVS and CDR2 is FNYEAQ in the germline V gene. CDR3 length: 14 residues. The CDR3 sequence: CASSLGAENYGYTF. CDR3 in DNA: TGTGCCAGCAGCTTAGGGGCAGAGAACTATGGCTACACCTTC.

The CDR3 nucleotides read TGTGCCAGCAGCAGGGGACAGGGGCTTAACTATGGCTACACCTTC. Translating it yields CASSRGQGLNYGYTF. The V and J genes are TRBV5-4 and TRBJ1-2, with 10 bases lining up with TRBD1. The CDR3 consists of 15 residues. Germline V gene data show CDR1 as SGHNT and CDR2 as YYREEE (reference sequence). Trimming at V came to 4 bases and at J to 1 base, leaving 4 bases not matched to a gene. Full variable domain (rest looked up from reference TRBV5-4 and TRBJ1-2): ETGVTQSPTHLIKTRGQQVTLRCSSQSGHNTVSWYQQALGQGPQFIFQYYREEENGRGNFPPRFSGLQFPNYSSELNVNALELDDSALYLCASSRGQGLNYGYTFGSGTRLTVV.